One and the same sample provided the 21 T cell receptor beta chains below, sequenced in a study of shared clonotypes between healthy human individuals. Clones were read by immunoSEQ multiplex PCR, and TCRdb kept only the in-frame ones, dropping some. The sample lists about 710,000 clones, just under 75% occurring once. Source material: memory CD4+ T cells sorted from blood. Subset described: CD45RA-negative fraction. The receptors stem from a woman aged 25 to 39 in good health.

Only one count was recorded for this clone. In DNA form, the CDR3 reads TGCACCAGCAGCCTAGCGGCCTCCTACGAGCAGTACTTC. It translates to CTSSLAASYEQYF. The chain couples TRBV1 to TRBJ2-7; TRBD2, as called in the table, went unchecked against the DNA. TRBV1 is a listed pseudogene. There are 13 residues in the CDR3.

The genes are TRBV5-1 and TRBJ2-3, with 7 bases fitting TRBD1. The length of the CDR3 is 15 residues. The germline V gene encodes CDR1 SGHRS and CDR2 YFSETQ. After removal of 9 bases from V and 0 bases from J, the junction contained 10 bases not matched to a gene. This chain's CDR3 is CATRDSSSSTDTQYF. Here the CDR3 DNA reads TGCGCCACCAGGGACAGCTCAAGTAGCACAGATACGCAGTATTTT.

Many counts were recorded for this clone. The chain recombines TRBV28 with TRBJ2-7; the match to TRBD2 covers 7 bases. CDR3 size: 15 residues. Per the germline V gene, CDR1 is MDHEN and CDR2 is SYDVKM. V lost 7 bases and J lost 2; bases outside the gene matches: 11. The CDR3 is CASTLATSRPYEQYF. The CDR3 DNA sequence: TGTGCCAGCACCCTTGCGACTAGCAGGCCCTACGAGCAGTACTTC. Using reference TRBV28 and TRBJ2-7 for the parts outside the CDR3, the full variable domain is DVKVTQSSRYLVKRTGEKVFLECVQDMDHENMFWYRQDPGLGLRLIYFSYDVKMKEKGDIPEGYSVSREKKERFSLILESASTNQTSMYLCASTLATSRPYEQYFGPGTRLTVT.

The chain employs TRBV30 and TRBJ2-3; D is unresolved. CDR1 and CDR2 from the germline V gene are GTSNPN and SVGIG (reference sequence). Trimming removed 3 bases at V and 5 bases at J, with 9 bases between. The CDR3 contains 12 residues. CDR3 DNA sequence: TGTGCCTGGAGGGGTCCCGGAGATACGCAGTATTTT. Translating gives CAWRGPGDTQYF.

The chain joins TRBV28 to TRBJ1-2; TRBD1 agrees at 9 bases. Germline values: CDR1 MDHEN, CDR2 SYDVKM. The J segment lost 6 bases and the V segment lost 4 bases, leaving 3 bases of the junction unmatched. CDR3 length: 13 residues. The CDR3 sequence is CASSSGQGHGYTF. The CDR3 DNA follows: TGTGCCAGCAGTTCGGGACAGGGCCATGGCTACACCTTC.

J is TRBJ2-7 and V is TRBV6-1; TRBD2 might be the D (6 bases). Germline loops: CDR1 MNHNS, CDR2 SASEGT. CDR3 size: 13 residues. Trimming took 3 bases from V and 4 from J, leaving 10 bases between them. CDR3 sequence reads: CASSEWGVYEQYF. The DNA for the CDR3 is TGTGCCAGCAGTGAGTGGGGGGTGTACGAGCAGTACTTC.

This chain links TRBV9 with TRBJ2-7; 7 positions match TRBD1. The trim removed 4 bases at V and 0 bases at J, leaving 4 bases unmatched. CDR1 and CDR2 (germline): SGDLS, YYNGEE. This CDR3 region has 14 residues. CDR3 bases: TGTGCCAGCAGCATACAGGGGCACTCCTACGAGCAGTACTTC. Protein: CASSIQGHSYEQYF.

The V gene is TRBV6-1, the J gene TRBJ2-7; 9 nucleotides align to TRBD2. This CDR3 spans 15 amino acids. V was clipped by 6 bases and J by 3 bases; unmatched bases: 9. CDR1 is MNHNS and CDR2 is SASEGT in the germline V gene. CDR3 nucleotides: TGTGCCAGCAGCAGGGAGGTAGCGGGAGTCTACGAGCAGTACTTC. Translated, it gives CASSREVAGVYEQYF.

Note on this clone: Other nucleotide sequences from this sample produce the same CDR3. V and J are TRBV19 and TRBJ2-1; TRBD2 aligns across 8 bases. Unmatched junction bases numbered 1, after V lost 11 bases and J lost 4 bases. This CDR3 is 11 amino acids long. Germline lookup yields CDR1 LNHDA and CDR2 SQIVND (reference sequence). The CDR3, as DNA: TGTGCCTCGGGGGGGTACAATGAGCAGTTCTTC. Translation: CASGGYNEQFF.

The chain has TRBV9 and TRBJ2-1; the D gene is possibly TRBD2 (5 bases). Trimming cost V 4 bases and J 6 bases, with 17 bases left between them. Germline assignment: CDR1 SGDLS and CDR2 YYNGEE. The CDR3 loop spans 15 amino acids. The CDR3 here is CASSIRTGSRNEQFF. CDR3 coding DNA: TGTGCCAGCAGCATTCGGACTGGCTCGCGCAATGAGCAGTTCTTC. Variable domain in full (rest from reference TRBV9 and TRBJ2-1): DSGVTQTPKHLITATGQRVTLRCSPRSGDLSVYWYQQSLDQGLQFLIQYYNGEERAKGNILERFSAQQFPDLHSELNLSSLELGDSALYFCASSIRTGSRNEQFFGPGTRLTVL.

The V gene is TRBV5-1, the J gene TRBJ2-7; tentatively, D is TRBD1 or TRBD2 (5 bases each). Germline CDR1 reads SGHRS; CDR2 reads YFSETQ. CDR3 length: 15 residues. V was trimmed by 0 bases and J by 2 bases, leaving 12 bases between them. The CDR3 DNA reads TGCGCCAGCAGCTTGGCCCGGGACGTAGCCTACGAGCAGTACTTC. Encoded protein: CASSLARDVAYEQYF.

V and J are TRBV19 and TRBJ2-2; 9 nucleotides line up with TRBD2. The trim removed 3 bases at V and 6 bases at J, leaving 8 bases unmatched. CDR3 size: 16 residues. Germline CDR1 is LNHDA and CDR2 is SQIVND (reference sequence). CDR3 nucleotide sequence: TGTGCCAGTAGTATTGGGACTAGCTTGGGGTCCGGGGAGCTGTTTTTT. This sequence encodes CASSIGTSLGSGELFF. Full variable domain (rest looked up from reference TRBV19 and TRBJ2-2): DGGITQSPKYLFRKEGQNVTLSCEQNLNHDAMYWYRQDPGQGLRLIYYSQIVNDFQKGDIAEGYSVSREKKESFPLTVTSAQKNPTAFYLCASSIGTSLGSGELFFGEGSRLTVL.

The genes are TRBV2 and TRBJ2-7; 12 bases line up with TRBD2. J gave up 2 bases and V 2 bases, and 7 bases lay outside the gene matches. Germline CDR1 SNHLY, CDR2 FYNNEI. The CDR3 has 17 residues. This chain's CDR3 is CASSELAGGPKAYEQYF. CDR3 DNA sequence: TGTGCCAGCAGTGAACTAGCGGGAGGGCCTAAAGCCTACGAGCAGTACTTC.

This clone showed up many times. At the DNA level, this CDR3 is encoded by other sequences in the same sample as well. The V and J genes are TRBV28 and TRBJ2-2; the match to TRBD2 covers 9 bases. V dropped 4 bases and J dropped 5; count of bases not matched to a gene: 8. Germline CDR1 MDHEN, CDR2 SYDVKM. This CDR3 comprises 16 residues. This CDR3 reads CASSSIAGVGTGELFF. The CDR3 DNA reads as TGTGCCAGCAGTTCCATAGCGGGAGTAGGGACCGGGGAGCTGTTTTTT.

This rearrangement joins TRBV4-1 to TRBJ2-3; no clear D gene. This CDR3 comprises 15 residues. Germline assignment: CDR1 MGHRA and CDR2 YSYEKL. With 4 bases removed from V and 5 bases from J, the gap between germline ends came to 16 bases. The CDR3 nucleotides read TGCGCCAGCAGCCTCCCCAAAAGCCGAGAAGATACGCAGTATTTT. It translates to CASSLPKSREDTQYF.

The CDR3 loop reads CAWSTRMNTEAFF. In DNA, the CDR3 is TGTGCCTGGAGTACGCGCATGAACACTGAAGCTTTCTTT. The chain is built from TRBV30 and TRBJ1-1; no reliable D call. V lost 2 bases and J lost 0, with 7 bases in between. Per the germline V gene, CDR1 is GTSNPN and CDR2 is SVGIG (reference sequence). CDR3 length: 13 amino acids.

V and J are TRBV5-5 and TRBJ1-1, with D unclear. The germline V and J ends were trimmed by 3 bases and 1 base, with 10 bases remaining between them. The CDR3 loop spans 14 amino acids. Germline CDR1 SGHKS, CDR2 YYEKEE (reference sequence). The CDR3 loop is CASSSPYWNTEAFF. The CDR3 DNA sequence: TGTGCCAGCAGCTCACCTTACTGGAACACTGAAGCTTTCTTT.

The genes are TRBV6-5 and TRBJ1-2; D not resolved. CDR3 length equals 13 residues. Germline values: CDR1 MNHEY, CDR2 SVGAGI. The V gene lost 6 bases and the J gene lost 4 bases, with 12 bases spanning the gap. CDR3 DNA sequence: TGTGCCAGCAGCCGCGGGGAATCCTATGGCTACACCTTC. It encodes CASSRGESYGYTF.

In regard to this clone: The same CDR3 is also encoded by other DNA sequences in this sample. This chain links TRBV7-9 with TRBJ2-7; D is possibly TRBD2 (5 bases). The CDR3 has 14 residues. Germline V lookup: CDR1 SEHNR, CDR2 FQNEAQ (reference sequence). V gave up 3 bases and J gave up 3 bases, with 12 bases separating them. The CDR3 DNA reads as TGTGCCAGCAGCTTCCAACGGGATAGCTACGAGCAGTACTTC. Protein sequence: CASSFQRDSYEQYF. The full variable domain, with the rest looked up from reference TRBV7-9 and TRBJ2-7, is DTGVSQNPRHKITKRGQNVTFRCDPISEHNRLYWYRQTLGQGPEFLTYFQNEAQLEKSRLLSDRFSAERPKGSFSTLEIQRTEQGDSAMYLCASSFQRDSYEQYFGPGTRLTVT.

This chain connects TRBV6-1 to TRBJ2-3, with TRBD2 matching 8 bases. This CDR3 has 16 amino acids. The ends lost 4 bases at V and 0 bases at J; junction bases unmatched: 6. The germline gives CDR1 MNHNS, CDR2 SASEGT. The CDR3 spells CASSGSSGFSTDTQYF. CDR3 coding DNA: TGTGCCAGCAGTGGATCTAGCGGGTTTAGCACAGATACGCAGTATTTT.

The rearrangement uses TRBV7-2 and TRBJ2-1; 7 nucleotides agree with TRBD2. CDR3 length equals 16 residues. CDR1 SGHTA and CDR2 FQGNSA come from the germline V gene. The V segment lost 2 bases and the J segment 5 bases; nucleotides outside the gene matches: 9. The CDR3 protein is CASSLQGTGGHNEQFF. For the CDR3, the DNA is TGTGCCAGCAGCTTACAAGGGACGGGAGGTCACAATGAGCAGTTCTTC. The complete variable domain, with remaining parts taken from reference TRBV7-2 and TRBJ2-1, reads GAGVSQSPSNKVTEKGKDVELRCDPISGHTALYWYRQSLGQGLEFLIYFQGNSAPDKSGLPSDRFSAERTGGSVSTLTIQRTQQEDSAVYLCASSLQGTGGHNEQFFGPGTRLTVL.